This T cell receptor (beta chain) was recovered during a study of blood T cell repertoires in COVID-19. Across the study: Some COVID-19 samples were acute and others convalescent; all came from the United States, Italy and Spain.

The CDR3 is 15 residues long. V was shortened by 1 base and J by 5 bases, with 14 bases between the two germline ends. CDR1 SGHAT and CDR2 FQDESV come from the germline V gene (reference sequence). In the original analysis: For nucleated cells, counts were estimated from reference gene primer amplification. Repertoires were generated with immunoSEQ multiplex PCR, while TCRdb's copy carries only in-frame clones and drops some. For V, J and clone size, that table is used; D and trimming come from the DNA. The table has approximately 90,000 clones, more than 75% seen once; the top ten hold around 7%. Sample: peripheral blood. The chain has TRBV11-1 and TRBJ1-1, with D possibly TRBD1 on 6 matching bases. The receptor's source is a human donor with acute or convalescent COVID-19. The donor label of this sample is uncertain. The CDR3 coding sequence is TGTGCCAGCAGCTTAGGACAGGCCCTGAGAACTGAAGCTTTCTTT. This translates into CASSLGQALRTEAFF.